Listed below are T cell receptor beta chains from one sample, sequenced in a study of T cell changes during pregnancy in multiple sclerosis. Here immunoSEQ multiplex PCR was the method, and the copy in TCRdb shows in-frame clones only, minus some. The profile shows 90,000 to 100,000 clones, around 93% of them singletons. This material consisted of peripheral blood, taken in the third trimester of pregnancy. The receptors were gathered from a female donor with multiple sclerosis, enrolled in a pregnancy study. CDR3s include the opening cysteine and the closing phenylalanine or tryptophan. D genes are given only for firm matches. Not all rows give a size; the values are once, few, many and, for expanded clones, a class.

j_call d_call v_call clone_size cdr3_nt cdr3_aa
TRBJ1-1 TRBD1 TRBV19 NA TGTGCCAGTAGGACAGGGACAACAGCGGCTGAAGCTTTCTTT CASRTGTTAAEAFF
TRBJ2-1 NA TRBV7-9 NA TGTGCCAGCAGCTCCATCAAAGCGGTTTACAATGAGCAGTTCTTC CASSSIKAVYNEQFF
TRBJ1-5 TRBD1 TRBV5-6 NA TGTGCCAGCAGCTTGGCAGGGGGCCGCAATCAGCCCCAGCATTTT CASSLAGGRNQPQHF
TRBJ2-5 TRBD1 TRBV29-1 few TGCAGCGTCCCGGGACAGGACCCAGGGAAGACCCAGTACTTC CSVPGQDPGKTQYF
TRBJ1-4 NA TRBV4-1 NA TGCGCCAGCAGCCAAGGCCCGACAACAACTAATGAAAAACTGTTTTTT CASSQGPTTTNEKLFF
TRBJ2-1 TRBD2 TRBV5-1 NA TGCGCCAGCAGCTTGACCGGGACTAGCTCAGGTGAGCAGTTCTTC CASSLTGTSSGEQFF
TRBJ2-1 TRBD2 TRBV5-1 NA TGCGCCAGCAGCTTACTAGCGGGAGGGGAGTACAATGAGCAGTTCTTC CASSLLAGGEYNEQFF
TRBJ2-5 TRBD2 TRBV19 NA TGTGCCAGTAGTCCTGGACTAGCGGGAGGGGAGACCCAGTACTTC CASSPGLAGGETQYF
TRBJ2-1 TRBD2 TRBV28 NA TGTGCCAGCAGCCCCCAGGGACTAGCGTCAAATGAGCAGTTCTTC CASSPQGLASNEQFF
TRBJ2-6 NA TRBV5-6 NA TGTGCCAGCAGCTTCAGGGGAGCTGGGGCCAACGTCCTGACTTTC CASSFRGAGANVLTF
TRBJ2-7 TRBD2 TRBV5-6 once TGTGCCAGCAGGGAAAGCGGGAGGAGATACGAGCAGTACTTC CASRESGRRYEQYF
TRBJ1-2 TRBD1 TRBV7-9 NA TGTGCCAGCAGCTCGACAGGGGAGGAAACCTTC CASSSTGEETF
TRBJ2-3 TRBD2 TRBV19 NA TGTGCCAGCCGGACGGTAGCGGGAGGGCCGGGCACAGATACGCAGTATTTT CASRTVAGGPGTDTQYF
TRBJ2-7 NA TRBV7-9 NA TGTGCCAGCAGCTACGGGGCGGGAACGGGCTACGAGCAGTACTTC CASSYGAGTGYEQYF
TRBJ2-4 NA TRBV30 NA TGTGCCTGGAGTCCCGTGTGGGGCGGCAAAAACATTCAGTACTTC CAWSPVWGGKNIQYF
TRBJ2-7 TRBD1 TRBV9 once TGTGCCAGCAGCGTAGTCGACAGGGGTTTCGACGAGCAGTACTTC CASSVVDRGFDEQYF
TRBJ1-1 NA TRBV7-2 NA TGTGCCAGCAGCCAGTTACCCAACACTGAAGCTTTCTTT CASSQLPNTEAFF
TRBJ2-7 NA TRBV6-1 NA TGTGCCAGCAGTGAAGAAAGGACTACCTACGAGCAGTACTTC CASSEERTTYEQYF
TRBJ2-1 TRBD2 TRBV5-4 NA TGTGCCAGCAGCTCGCCGACTAGCGGGATAGACAATGAGCAGTTCTTC CASSSPTSGIDNEQFF
TRBJ2-7 TRBD2 TRBV5-1 once TGCGCCAGCAACGACCAGTATAGCGGGACCTACGAGCAGTACTTC CASNDQYSGTYEQYF
TRBJ2-2 TRBD1 TRBV7-2 NA TGTGCCAGCGACCGGACAGGGATTGGCACCGGGGAGCTGTTTTTT CASDRTGIGTGELFF
TRBJ1-5 NA TRBV28 NA TGTGCCAGTCTACCCCTTGGGGGAGGTGGCAATCAGCCCCAGCATTTT CASLPLGGGGNQPQHF
TRBJ2-7 NA TRBV7-8 NA TGTGCCAGCAGCTTAGGGGTGGCGGGGAAGAGCTCCTACGAGCAGTACTTC CASSLGVAGKSSYEQYF
TRBJ2-7 TRBD2 TRBV6-6 NA TGTGCCAGCAGTGGTTGGACTAGCGGGGGGGCCTACGAGCAGTACTTC CASSGWTSGGAYEQYF
TRBJ2-3 TRBD2 TRBV7-2 NA TGTGCCAGCAGCCGGGGAGAGCGGGAGGCAGATACGCAGTATTTT CASSRGEREADTQYF
TRBJ2-7 NA TRBV7-9 NA TGTGCCAGCAGCTTATTGGGGGGATCCTACGAGCAGTACTTC CASSLLGGSYEQYF
TRBJ2-7 NA TRBV28 NA TGTGCCAGCTCCTTTCTACGGGAGCAGTACTTC CASSFLREQYF
TRBJ2-1 TRBD2 TRBV2 NA TGTGCCAGCAGAACCGGGGACTATGGGGGGAATGAGCAGTTCTTC CASRTGDYGGNEQFF
TRBJ2-7 TRBD1 TRBV7-9 NA TGTGCCAGCAGCTTAATACAGGGGACAATCTCCTACGAGCAGTACTTC CASSLIQGTISYEQYF
TRBJ2-7 TRBD2 TRBV28 NA TGTGCCAGCAGTTTACCCGGGAGGGACGAGCAGTACTTC CASSLPGRDEQYF
TRBJ1-2 NA TRBV5-6 NA TGTGCCAGCAGCTTGGGGCACGACTTCTATGGCTACACCTTC CASSLGHDFYGYTF
TRBJ2-7 TRBD1 TRBV5-1 NA TGCGCCAGCAGCTTGGGCCTCGGGACAGGGGATCTCTACGAGCAGTACTTC CASSLGLGTGDLYEQYF
TRBJ1-1 NA TRBV7-9 NA TGTGCCAGCAGCTTAGACGCCGCCCGCGGGGAAGCTTTCTTT CASSLDAARGEAFF
TRBJ2-3 NA TRBV6-5 NA TGTGCCAGCAGTTACTCCGGGGGGCGGACAGATACGCAGTATTTT CASSYSGGRTDTQYF
TRBJ2-1 TRBD2 TRBV19 NA TGTGCCAGTAGTATTAGGACTAGCGGGAGAAGATGGAACAATGAGCAGTTCTTC CASSIRTSGRRWNNEQFF
TRBJ2-7 NA TRBV13 once TGTGCCAGCAGCTTAAGCCCAGGTGGATACGAGCAGTACTTC CASSLSPGGYEQYF
TRBJ2-6 NA TRBV28 NA TGTGCCAGCAGTTTCGGAGGTGGTGGGGCCAACGTCCTGACTTTC CASSFGGGGANVLTF
TRBJ2-7 NA TRBV5-1 NA TGCGCCAGCAGTTTTACAGGGATCTCTTCCTACGAGCAGTACTTC CASSFTGISSYEQYF
TRBJ1-5 NA TRBV2 NA TGTGCCAGCACGGAGGGGAGTTGGAATCAGCCCCAGCATTTT CASTEGSWNQPQHF
TRBJ1-2 NA TRBV5-6 NA TGTGCCAGCAGCTTGTTAAGACTTACTAACTATGGCTACACCTTC CASSLLRLTNYGYTF
TRBJ1-5 TRBD1 TRBV28 NA TGTGCCAGCAGGGCGGGACAGAGACCCTCCTGGCAGCCCCAGCATTTT CASRAGQRPSWQPQHF
TRBJ2-7 NA TRBV11-2 NA TGTGCCAGCAGCTTATCCCCGACAGGAGGCTACGAGCAGTACTTC CASSLSPTGGYEQYF
TRBJ1-1 NA TRBV19 NA TGTGCCAGTAGTATAGAGGGCGGACTTATGAACACTGAAGCTTTCTTT CASSIEGGLMNTEAFF
TRBJ2-1 TRBD1 TRBV7-9 NA TGTGCCAGCAGCGCCGGTCGGACAGGGGACAATGAGCAGTTCTTC CASSAGRTGDNEQFF
TRBJ2-3 NA TRBV27 NA TGTGCCAGCAGCTTAGTCGGAGATACGCAGTATTTT CASSLVGDTQYF
TRBJ2-1 TRBD2 TRBV5-4 NA TGTGCCAGCAGCTTGTGGGGGGGGAGTGAGCAGTTCTTC CASSLWGGSEQFF
TRBJ1-2 TRBD1 TRBV25-1 NA TGTGCCAGCAGTGAACCAGGACAGGACTATGGCTACACCTTC CASSEPGQDYGYTF
TRBJ2-3 TRBD1 TRBV2 NA TGTGCCAGCAGGGGACAGGGGGCCCTCGTCACAGATACGCAGTATTTT CASRGQGALVTDTQYF
TRBJ2-2 NA TRBV7-2 NA TGTGCCAGCAGCTTTAAAGCCCGCACCGGGGAGCTGTTTTTT CASSFKARTGELFF